This is a list of T cell receptor beta chains from one sample in a study of T cells after yellow fever vaccination. TCRdb called the 5' RACE reads again in MiXCR, with one record for every CDR3 protein. Seen here are some 350,000 distinct CDR3 sequences, approximately 9% observed once, and the top ten hold approximately 19%. This material consisted of PBMCs, taken on the day of the first yellow fever vaccination. The receptors shown here come from a man between 18 and 35 years old who received the YFV17D yellow fever vaccine. CDR3s include the opening cysteine and the closing phenylalanine or tryptophan. A D gene is named only where the DNA matches it firmly. Not all rows give a size; the values are once, few, many and, for expanded clones, a class.

>TRBJ2-3|TRBV6-5|many|TRBD1
TGTGCCAGCAGTTCCCGGACAGGTGGAACAGATACGCAGTATTTT
CASSSRTGGTDTQYF
>TRBJ2-1|TRBV11-3|NA|TRBD2
TGTGCCAGCAGCCCTAGCGGCCTGTACAATGAGCAGTTCTTC
CASSPSGLYNEQFF
>TRBJ1-5|TRBV7-2|many|NA
TGTGCCAGCAGCTTGCGGGGCCCCAATCAGCCCCAGCATTTT
CASSLRGPNQPQHF
>TRBJ2-1|TRBV4-2|many|NA
TGTGCCAGCAGCCAAGTCTGGGGAGGGGGGAATGAGCAGTTCTTC
CASSQVWGGGNEQFF
>TRBJ1-5|TRBV30|few|NA
TGTGCCTGGGGTGACGGTAGCAATCAGCCCCAGCATTTT
CAWGDGSNQPQHF
>TRBJ2-3|TRBV3-1|few|TRBD1
TGTGCCAGCAGTCCAGGGGGCATGGGAATAACACGACATACGCAGTATTTT
CASSPGGMGITRHTQYF
>TRBJ2-7|TRBV20-1|NA|TRBD1
TGCAGTGCTGTAGGTCGGACAGGGAGACCCTACGAGCAGTACTTC
CSAVGRTGRPYEQYF
>TRBJ2-1|TRBV7-8|many|TRBD2
TGTGCCAGCAGCCATAGCGGGAGGGTTTACTACAATGAGCAGTTCTTC
CASSHSGRVYYNEQFF
>TRBJ2-1|TRBV10-3|NA|TRBD2
TGTGCCATCAGTGATTTAGCGGGGTACGAGCAGTTCTTC
CAISDLAGYEQFF
>TRBJ2-2|TRBV7-2|NA|TRBD2
TGTGCCAGCAGACCTAGCGGGGGGGCCTCCGGGGAGCTGTTTTTT
CASRPSGGASGELFF
>TRBJ2-2|TRBV5-1|NA|NA
TGCGCCAGCACCTTACCTCGCGGAGGGGGCACCGGGGAGCTGTTTTTT
CASTLPRGGGTGELFF
>TRBJ2-1|TRBV28|NA|TRBD2
TGTGCCAGCAGGACTAGCGGGGGGTTGAGCTCCTACAATGAGCAGTTCTTC
CASRTSGGLSSYNEQFF
>TRBJ1-2|TRBV2|few|NA
TGTGCCAGCAAGGGGGACTCCTATGGCTACACCTTC
CASKGDSYGYTF
>TRBJ2-6|TRBV7-3|NA|NA
TGTGCCAGCAGCCGACAGAGCTCTGGGGCCAACGTCCTGACTTTC
CASSRQSSGANVLTF
>TRBJ1-6|TRBV6-1|few|NA
TGTGCCAGCAGTGTGGACAGCGGGAATTCACCCCTCCACTTT
CASSVDSGNSPLHF
>TRBJ2-5|TRBV25-1|few|NA
TGTGCCAGCAGGACGGGCAGGGGAGAGACCCAGTACTTC
CASRTGRGETQYF
>TRBJ1-1|TRBV3-1|NA|TRBD1
TGTGCCAGTGCCGGGGGAGGGGGCTTGAACACTGAAGCTTTCTTT
CASAGGGGLNTEAFF
>TRBJ1-6|TRBV20-1|few|NA
TGCAGTGTTCGACCGCCAGGGGCACTGAATAATTCACCCCTCCACTTT
CSVRPPGALNNSPLHF
>TRBJ2-4|TRBV7-8|few|TRBD1
TGTGCCAGCAGCTCCGCCGGGACAGGAAAAAACATTCAGTACTTC
CASSSAGTGKNIQYF
>TRBJ1-1|TRBV20-1|few|NA
TGCAGTGCTCAGAGAGGCAGTCCCAACACTGAAGCTTTCTTT
CSAQRGSPNTEAFF
>TRBJ2-5|TRBV3-1|NA|TRBD1
TGTGCCAGCAGCCACTTCTACAGGGGAGAGACCCAGTACTTC
CASSHFYRGETQYF
>TRBJ1-2|TRBV7-9|few|NA
TGTGCCAGCAGTTCAGGGGCTCAGCTTTATGGCTACACCTTC
CASSSGAQLYGYTF
>TRBJ2-7|TRBV6-5|NA|NA
TGTGCCAGCTCCAGGGACGTTGGTAGGGAGCAGTACTTC
CASSRDVGREQYF
>TRBJ2-7|TRBV20-1|NA|TRBD1
TGCAGTGCTAGAGCAGTGGGAGTTTCCAGGGGGTACGAGCAGTACTTC
CSARAVGVSRGYEQYF
>TRBJ1-3|TRBV28|few|NA
TGTGCCAGCAGTACGAGCTCTGGAAACACCATATATTTT
CASSTSSGNTIYF
>TRBJ1-2|TRBV10-3|few|NA
TGTGCCATCAGTGAGTCGAAGTTAGGGGGCTACACCTTC
CAISESKLGGYTF
>TRBJ2-1|TRBV12-3/TRBV12-4|many|NA
TGTGCCAGCAGTGACAGGCCTGAGCAGTTCTTC
CASSDRPEQFF
>TRBJ2-6|TRBV3-1|NA|NA
TGTGCCAGCAGCCAAGAAGGTTACTACTCTGGGGCCAACGTCCTGACTTTC
CASSQEGYYSGANVLTF
>TRBJ2-1|TRBV6-1|NA|TRBD1
TGTGCCAGCAGTCAACGCAGGGACAGGGGTGAGCAGTTCTTC
CASSQRRDRGEQFF
>TRBJ2-3|TRBV4-3|few|NA
TGCGCCAGCAGCCAGGGAGACAGGAGGAATACGCAGTATTTT
CASSQGDRRNTQYF